Listed here are 29 T cell receptor beta chains from one sample, sequenced in a study of human CD4 T cells and Enterobacteriaceae (TCRdb year 2020). On a FACSAria III, memory CD4+ T cells were FACS-sorted to over 95% purity, defined as all CD4+ cells except CD45RA+CCR7+CD95- naive cells. The library was prepared using the immunoSEQ multiplex PCR assay. Drawn from immuneACCESS, this table holds only the in-frame rearrangements with V and J called that TCRdb kept. Clones are partly lost; checked studies trace under half to an unresolved V gene and leave the rest unexplained. The table for this sample lists some 29,000 clones; just under 85% of them were counted only once. Over 1.5% of the sample rests with the top ten. The sequenced sample consisted of memory CD4+ T cells from blood. The intended sense of this specimen's cell subset or site label: total memory CD4 T cells sorted directly ex vivo, unstimulated. The receptor source for this set is a human donor in good health.

V is TRBV27 and J is TRBJ2-1, with TRBD1 matching over 9 bases. With 2 bases clipped from V and 0 bases from J, the junction kept 8 bases outside the gene matches. CDR1 MNHEY and CDR2 SMNVEV come from the germline V gene (reference sequence). This CDR3 has 18 amino acids. This CDR3 reads CASSLRQGGLSSYNEQFF. CDR3 bases: TGTGCCAGCAGTTTAAGACAGGGGGGACTGAGCTCCTACAATGAGCAGTTCTTC.

V usage is TRBV7-8 and J usage is TRBJ2-1; tentatively, D is TRBD1 (6 bases). The CDR3 is made up of 15 amino acids. With 5 bases removed from V and 5 bases from J, the gap between germline ends came to 16 bases. Germline CDR1 and CDR2: SGHVS and FQNEAQ. As DNA, the CDR3 is TGTGCCAGCAGCGACCGACAGGCGTATAACAATGAGCAGTTCTTC. It specifies CASSDRQAYNNEQFF.

The chain links TRBV6-1 to TRBJ2-6; D gene ambiguous. CDR1 MNHNS and CDR2 SASEGT come from the germline V gene. The ends were cut back, 6 bases at V and 0 bases at J, with 9 bases in the middle. This CDR3 comprises 15 residues. For the CDR3, the DNA is TGTGCCAGCAGCCTTCAGCGCTCTGGGGCCAACGTCCTGACTTTC. Amino acids: CASSLQRSGANVLTF.

The rearrangement uses TRBV5-4 and TRBJ2-4; D might be TRBD2 (5 bases). The CDR3 is 17 amino acids. The V gene lost 0 bases and the J gene lost 0 bases, with 13 bases spanning the gap. Germline CDR1 SGHNT, CDR2 YYREEE (reference sequence). CDR3 sequence: CASSLGAGDIAKNIQYF. CDR3 coding DNA: TGTGCCAGCAGCTTGGGGGCGGGCGATATAGCCAAAAACATTCAGTACTTC.

V gene TRBV27 combines with J gene TRBJ1-6; tentatively, D is TRBD1 (5 bases). V was clipped by 1 base and J by 7 bases, with 11 bases between them. This CDR3 spans 15 amino acids. From germline, CDR1 is MNHEY and CDR2 SMNVEV (reference sequence). CDR3 in amino acids: CASSLFGGRNSPLHF. The CDR3 bases are TGTGCCAGCAGTTTATTTGGGGGAAGGAATTCACCCCTCCACTTT.

The J gene is TRBJ2-7, the V gene TRBV19; D is ambiguous. Trimming removed 3 bases at V and 1 base at J, with 7 bases between. Germline values: CDR1 LNHDA, CDR2 SQIVND (reference sequence). This CDR3 has 13 residues. The CDR3 nucleotides read TGTGCCAGTAGTATTCCAGCATCCTACGAGCAGTACTTC. The encoded protein is CASSIPASYEQYF. Looking up the rest from reference TRBV19 and TRBJ2-7 gives the full variable domain: DGGITQSPKYLFRKEGQNVTLSCEQNLNHDAMYWYRQDPGQGLRLIYYSQIVNDFQKGDIAEGYSVSREKKESFPLTVTSAQKNPTAFYLCASSIPASYEQYFGPGTRLTVT.

This clone was detected a few times. This rearrangement joins TRBV5-1 to TRBJ2-7; D may correspond to TRBD1 or TRBD2 (5 bases each). V was trimmed by 4 bases and J by 3 bases, leaving 11 bases between them. The CDR3 totals 13 residues. Germline V CDR1 and CDR2: SGHRS, YFSETQ. The CDR3 DNA reads TGCGCCAGCAGCAACACAGGAGGCTACGAGCAGTACTTC. It codes for CASSNTGGYEQYF. Complete variable domain (other parts from reference TRBV5-1 and TRBJ2-7): KAGVTQTPRYLIKTRGQQVTLSCSPISGHRSVSWYQQTPGQGLQFLFEYFSETQRNKGNFPGRFSGRQFSNSRSEMNVSTLELGDSALYLCASSNTGGYEQYFGPGTRLTVT.

This clone occurred a few times. This chain joins TRBV6-1 and TRBJ1-4; TRBD1 matches at 9 bases. Germline trimming cut 6 bases from V and 7 bases from J; bases unmatched to any gene: 6. The CDR3 is 14 amino acids. Germline CDR1 reads MNHNS; CDR2 reads SASEGT. The CDR3 nucleotides are TGTGCCAGCAGGTCGGGACAGGGCTCTGAAAAACTGTTTTTT. As protein: CASRSGQGSEKLFF.

The chain employs TRBV11-3 and TRBJ2-3; 11 positions agree with TRBD2. The CDR3 extends over 15 amino acids. V shed 5 bases, J shed 3 bases, and the junction held 4 bases outside the gene matches. Germline assignment: CDR1 SGHNT and CDR2 YENEEA. CDR3 amino acids: CASSPRLAGTDTQYF. In DNA, the CDR3 is TGTGCCAGCAGCCCACGACTAGCGGGGACAGATACGCAGTATTTT. The full variable domain, in which reference TRBV11-3 and TRBJ2-3 provide the parts outside the CDR3, is EAGVVQSPRYKIIEKKQPVAFWCNPISGHNTLYWYLQNLGQGPELLIRYENEEAVDDSQLPKDRFSAERLKGVDSTLKIQPAELGDSAVYLCASSPRLAGTDTQYFGPGTRLTVL.

The gene calls are TRBV6-1 and TRBJ2-5; 8 bases align to TRBD2. Gene TRBJ2-7 matches the end of the DNA better, so the J call may be wrong. The CDR3 is made up of 15 amino acids. From germline, CDR1 is MNHNS and CDR2 SASEGT. CDR3: CASSPKTSGAYEQYF. CDR3 bases: TGTGCCAGCAGCCCAAAAACTAGCGGCGCCTACGAGCAGTACTTC.

This clone showed up just a few times. This rearrangement joins TRBV11-2 to TRBJ2-1; D gene unclear. There are 13 residues in the CDR3. Germline CDR1 reads SGHAT; CDR2 reads FQNNGV. The V and J ends lost 6 bases and 10 bases respectively, with 16 bases between them. Here the CDR3 reads CASSLTLFGEQFF. CDR3 DNA: TGTGCCAGCAGTCTAACCCTATTTGGGGAGCAGTTCTTC. The full variable domain, in which reference TRBV11-2 and TRBJ2-1 provide the parts outside the CDR3, is EAGVAQSPRYKIIEKRQSVAFWCNPISGHATLYWYQQILGQGPKLLIQFQNNGVVDDSQLPKDRFSAERLKGVDSTLKIQPAKLEDSAVYLCASSLTLFGEQFFGPGTRLTVL.

The rearrangement links TRBV5-4 to TRBJ2-3; unclear D gene. The CDR3 covers 14 residues. Trimming took 1 base from V and 6 from J, leaving 12 bases between them. Germline loops: CDR1 SGHNT, CDR2 YYREEE (reference sequence). The CDR3 DNA follows: TGTGCCAGCAGCTTGTGGACCGACGTGGATACGCAGTATTTT. This translates into CASSLWTDVDTQYF.

The chain uses TRBV10-3 and TRBJ2-7, with D perhaps matching TRBD1 (5 bases). Between the trimmed V and J ends, which lost 3 bases and 2 bases, there was a span of 14 bases. The germline gives CDR1 ENHRY, CDR2 SYGVKD. The CDR3 sequence is 15 residues long. Written as DNA, the CDR3 is TGTGCCATCAGTGAAGTCGACAGAGCCCCCTACGAGCAGTACTTC. Amino acids: CAISEVDRAPYEQYF.

This chain links TRBV11-2 with TRBJ2-7; 9 bases agree with TRBD2. V was pared by 2 bases and J by 6 bases, with 11 bases of the junction left unmatched. From germline, CDR1 is SGHAT and CDR2 FQNNGV. This CDR3 has 16 residues. In nucleotides, the CDR3 is TGTGCCAGCAGCTTAAGTAGCGGGAGCAGTCCCGGCGAGCAGTACTTC. Protein: CASSLSSGSSPGEQYF.

This clone was detected once. The chain joins TRBV2 to TRBJ2-7, with 8 positions matching TRBD2. Unmatched junction bases numbered 2, after V lost 2 bases and J lost 2 bases. The germline V gene has CDR1 SNHLY and CDR2 FYNNEI. The CDR3 extends over 14 amino acids. In DNA form, the CDR3 reads TGTGCCAGCAGTGAAACTAGCGGTACCTACGAGCAGTACTTC. Translating it yields CASSETSGTYEQYF.

The gene calls are TRBV30 and TRBJ2-3, with a possible D match to TRBD1 (5 bases). Germline values: CDR1 GTSNPN, CDR2 SVGIG (reference sequence). The CDR3 is 15 residues long. The V and J ends lost 2 bases and 0 bases respectively, with 12 bases between them. The CDR3 coding sequence is TGTGCCTGGAGTCCGAAAGGGGTGAGCACAGATACGCAGTATTTT. Its protein product is CAWSPKGVSTDTQYF. Full variable domain (missing parts from reference TRBV30 and TRBJ2-3): SQTIHQWPATLVQPVGSPLSLECTVEGTSNPNLYWYRQAAGRGLQLLFYSVGIGQISSEVPQNLSASRPQDRQFILSSKKLLLSDSGFYLCAWSPKGVSTDTQYFGPGTRLTVL.

The chain couples TRBV5-1 to TRBJ1-1; D perhaps matches TRBD1 (5 bases). CDR3 length: 15 amino acids. Germline V lookup: CDR1 SGHRS, CDR2 YFSETQ. Trimming took off 1 base at V and 10 bases at J, with 20 bases between the two ends. The CDR3 nucleotides read TGCGCCAGCAGCTTGCGTGGGGCGCGTTTTCCAGTAGCTTTCTTT. This encodes CASSLRGARFPVAFF. Full variable domain (rest looked up from reference TRBV5-1 and TRBJ1-1): KAGVTQTPRYLIKTRGQQVTLSCSPISGHRSVSWYQQTPGQGLQFLFEYFSETQRNKGNFPGRFSGRQFSNSRSEMNVSTLELGDSALYLCASSLRGARFPVAFFGQGTRLTVV.

J is TRBJ2-1 and V is TRBV7-2; 8 positions match TRBD2. Trimming at V came to 2 bases and at J to 9 bases, leaving 21 bases not matched to a gene. In germline, CDR1 is SGHTA, CDR2 FQGNSA. CDR3 size: 19 residues. Here the CDR3 DNA reads TGTGCCAGCAGCTTAAAGATCCTCCGAGGAGCGGGAGAATTACTTGAGCAGTTCTTC. Protein product: CASSLKILRGAGELLEQFF.

With respect to this clone: As the CDR3 is not closed by the conserved phenylalanine or tryptophan, this likely results from a read error. The chain is built from TRBV2 and TRBJ2-7; D is ambiguous. Germline CDR1 SNHLY, CDR2 FYNNEI. The CDR3 totals 11 residues. Trimming shortened V by 4 bases and J by 7 bases, and 8 bases separated the two germline ends. The CDR3 region is CASSVQKEQYL. DNA for the CDR3: TGTGCCAGCAGTGTACAGAAGGAGCAGTACCTC.

The chain joins TRBV4-1 to TRBJ1-5, with 7 bases aligning to TRBD1. V was clipped by 5 bases and J by 4 bases; unmatched bases: 5. CDR3 length: 14 residues. The germline V gene has CDR1 MGHRA and CDR2 YSYEKL. The CDR3: CASSWDSINQPQHF. The CDR3 coding sequence is TGCGCCAGCAGCTGGGACAGTATAAATCAGCCCCAGCATTTT.

The chain uses TRBV2 and TRBJ2-2; no definite D call. CDR3 length: 12 amino acids. Trimming shortened V by 1 base and J by 6 bases, and 3 bases separated the two germline ends. Germline lookup yields CDR1 SNHLY and CDR2 FYNNEI. CDR3 DNA: TGTGCCAGCAGTGAAGAGGCCGGGGAGCTGTTTTTT. It yields the protein CASSEEAGELFF.

The chain has TRBV28 and TRBJ1-5; TRBD1 is a possible D gene (6 bases). The CDR3 spans 15 residues. CDR1 and CDR2 (germline): MDHEN, SYDVKM. Trimming shortened V by 4 bases and J by 5 bases, and 15 bases separated the two germline ends. The CDR3 DNA follows: TGTGCCAGCAGTTCAGGGGTCCTGTGGGATCAGCCCCAGCATTTT. It encodes CASSSGVLWDQPQHF.

The chain employs TRBV10-3 and TRBJ2-7; 10 bases line up with TRBD1. Per germline, CDR1 ENHRY and CDR2 SYGVKD. The V segment lost 5 bases and the J segment 7 bases; nucleotides outside the gene matches: 8. The CDR3 is 14 amino acids. DNA for the CDR3: TGTGCCATCAGTTCCGGGACAGGGGTTGTGGAGCAGTACTTC. This translates into CAISSGTGVVEQYF.

CDR3 loop: CASSYRQGRGTDTQYF. The CDR3 region has the DNA TGTGCCAGCAGCTACAGACAGGGGCGCGGCACAGATACGCAGTATTTT. The rearrangement uses TRBV21-1 and TRBJ2-3; whether TRBD1, the table's D call, matches the DNA was not checked. TRBV21-1 is assigned pseudogene status. CDR3 length equals 16 residues.

This clone was recorded only once. In DNA form, the CDR3 reads TGCGCCAGCAGCCAGCACTCTACGGGGGGGGCTGAAGCTTTCTTT. This translates into CASSQHSTGGAEAFF. The chain uses TRBV4-1 and TRBJ1-1; weak D call: TRBD1 (5 bases). The CDR3 contains 15 residues. CDR1 is MGHRA and CDR2 is YSYEKL in the germline V gene. V lost 3 bases and J lost 6, with 17 bases in between.

This chain uses TRBV6-1 with TRBJ1-5; D may be TRBD1 (5 bases). There are 14 residues in the CDR3. Germline CDR1 and CDR2: MNHNS and SASEGT. V dropped 4 bases and J dropped 1 base, with 8 bases sitting between them. CDR3 in DNA: TGTGCCAGCAGTGGGCCAGGGAGCAATCAGCCCCAGCATTTT. It yields the protein CASSGPGSNQPQHF.

The chain combines TRBV5-4 with TRBJ2-5; TRBD2 aligns across 7 bases. V shed 2 bases, J shed 3 bases, and the junction held 4 bases outside the gene matches. Per germline, CDR1 SGHNT and CDR2 YYREEE (reference sequence). CDR3 length: 14 residues. The CDR3 region has the DNA TGTGCCAGCAGCTTTCCTAGCGGCGAAGAGACCCAGTACTTC. Translating gives CASSFPSGEETQYF.

J is TRBJ2-1 and V is TRBV11-2; tentatively, D is TRBD1 (6 bases). Germline CDR1 SGHAT, CDR2 FQNNGV. The CDR3 has 15 residues. V lost 2 bases and J lost 10, with 18 bases in between. CDR3: CASSLWGQSSPEQFF. CDR3 nucleotide sequence: TGTGCCAGCAGCTTATGGGGGCAATCCTCTCCGGAGCAGTTCTTC.

This clone was observed a single time. This sequence joins TRBV15 and TRBJ1-1, with 7 bases matching TRBD1. The CDR3 has 16 amino acids. Germline CDR1 and CDR2: LNHNV and YYDKDF (reference sequence). Trimming took 9 bases from V and 0 from J; bases not matched to a gene: 13. CDR3 nucleotide sequence: TGTGCCACTAATAACAGGGGAGGGGACATGAACACTGAAGCTTTCTTT. Residues: CATNNRGGDMNTEAFF.